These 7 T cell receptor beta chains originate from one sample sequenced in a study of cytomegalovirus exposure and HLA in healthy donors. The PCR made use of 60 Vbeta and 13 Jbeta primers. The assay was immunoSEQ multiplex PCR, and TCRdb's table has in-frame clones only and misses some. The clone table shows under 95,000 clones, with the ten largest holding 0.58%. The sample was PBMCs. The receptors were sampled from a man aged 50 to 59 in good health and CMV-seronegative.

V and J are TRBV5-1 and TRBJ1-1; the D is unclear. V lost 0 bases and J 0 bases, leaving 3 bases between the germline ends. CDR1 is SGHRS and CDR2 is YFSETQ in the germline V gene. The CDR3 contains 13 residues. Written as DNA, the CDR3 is TGCGCCAGCAGCTTGGCCGTGAACACTGAAGCTTTCTTT. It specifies CASSLAVNTEAFF.

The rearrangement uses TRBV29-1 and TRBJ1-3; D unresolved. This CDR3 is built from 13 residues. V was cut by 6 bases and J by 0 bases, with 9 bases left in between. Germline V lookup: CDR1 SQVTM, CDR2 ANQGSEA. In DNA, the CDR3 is TGCAGCGTGAGACACAGCTCTGGAAACACCATATATTTT. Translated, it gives CSVRHSSGNTIYF.

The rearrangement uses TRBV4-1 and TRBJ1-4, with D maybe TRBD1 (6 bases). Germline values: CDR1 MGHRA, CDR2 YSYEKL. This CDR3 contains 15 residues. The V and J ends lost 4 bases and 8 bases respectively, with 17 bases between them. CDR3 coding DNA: TGCGCCAGCAGCCCGTGGGAAGGGGGAAACGAAAAACTGTTTTTT. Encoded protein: CASSPWEGGNEKLFF.

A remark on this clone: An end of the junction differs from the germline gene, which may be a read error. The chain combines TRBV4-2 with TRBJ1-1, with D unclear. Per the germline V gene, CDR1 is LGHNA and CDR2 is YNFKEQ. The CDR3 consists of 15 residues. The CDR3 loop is CASSQDEQKNTEALF. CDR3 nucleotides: TGTGCCAGCAGCCAAGATGAACAGAAGAACACTGAAGCTCTCTTT.

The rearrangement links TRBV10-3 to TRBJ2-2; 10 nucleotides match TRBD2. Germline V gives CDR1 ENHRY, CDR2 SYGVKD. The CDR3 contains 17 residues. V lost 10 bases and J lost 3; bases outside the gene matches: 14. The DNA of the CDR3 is TGTGCCACAGGGGGCATCCTAGCGGGGGAACACACCGGGGAGCTGTTTTTT. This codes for CATGGILAGEHTGELFF.

The CDR3 sequence: CASSGTRGLGEKLFF. In nucleotides, the CDR3 is TGTGCCAGCAGTGGAACCAGGGGGCTAGGTGAAAAACTGTTTTTT. This chain links TRBV6-5 with TRBJ1-4; 8 nucleotides align to TRBD1. Germline V CDR1 and CDR2: MNHEY, SVGAGI. J was trimmed by 7 bases and V by 5 bases; bases with no gene match: 9. This CDR3 contains 15 residues.

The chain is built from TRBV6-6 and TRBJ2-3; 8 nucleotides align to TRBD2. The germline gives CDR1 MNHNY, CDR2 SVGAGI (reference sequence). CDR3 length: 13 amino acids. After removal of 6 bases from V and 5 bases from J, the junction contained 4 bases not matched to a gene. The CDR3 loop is CASSLRGGDTQYF. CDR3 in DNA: TGTGCCAGCAGCCTACGGGGGGGAGATACGCAGTATTTT.